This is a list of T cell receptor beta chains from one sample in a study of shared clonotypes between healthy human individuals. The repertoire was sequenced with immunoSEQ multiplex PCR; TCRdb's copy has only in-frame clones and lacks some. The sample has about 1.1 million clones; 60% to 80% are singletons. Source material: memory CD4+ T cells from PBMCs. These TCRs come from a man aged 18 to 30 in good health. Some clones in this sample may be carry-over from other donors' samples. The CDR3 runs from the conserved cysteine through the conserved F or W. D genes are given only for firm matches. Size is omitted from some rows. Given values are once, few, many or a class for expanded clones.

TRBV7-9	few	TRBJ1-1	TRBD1	CASSQQGTEAFF	TGTGCCAGCAGCCAACAGGGGACTGAAGCTTTCTTT
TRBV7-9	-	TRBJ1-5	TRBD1	CASSPTGSVPPQHF	TGTGCCAGCAGCCCGACAGGGTCGGTTCCGCCCCAGCATTTT
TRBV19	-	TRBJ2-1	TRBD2	CASSESTGGSSEQFF	TGTGCCAGTAGTGAGTCGACGGGAGGTTCCTCCGAGCAGTTCTTC
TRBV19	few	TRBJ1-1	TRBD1	CASSLNPGQSMNTEAFF	TGTGCCAGTAGTTTAAACCCGGGACAGAGCATGAACACTGAAGCTTTCTTT
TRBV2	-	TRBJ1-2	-	CASSEGLYGYTF	TGTGCCAGCAGTGAGGGTTTGTATGGCTACACCTTC
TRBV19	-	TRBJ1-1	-	CASKKGMGTEAFF	TGTGCCAGTAAAAAAGGGATGGGCACTGAAGCTTTCTTT
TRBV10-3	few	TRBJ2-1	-	CAISESGAYNEQFF	TGTGCCATCAGTGAGTCCGGGGCGTACAATGAGCAGTTCTTC
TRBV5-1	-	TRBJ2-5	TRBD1	CASSQLGTGYQETQYF	TGCGCCAGCAGCCAACTCGGGACAGGGTACCAAGAGACCCAGTACTTC
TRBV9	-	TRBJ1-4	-	CASSVGFRTDEKLFF	TGTGCCAGCAGCGTAGGATTCAGGACTGATGAAAAACTGTTTTTT
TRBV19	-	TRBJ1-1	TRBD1	CASSIARGTEAFF	TGTGCCAGTAGTATCGCCAGGGGGACTGAAGCTTTCTTT
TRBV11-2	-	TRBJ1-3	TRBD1	CASSSGQGRINTIYF	TGTGCCAGCAGCTCAGGACAGGGGCGAATAAACACCATATATTTT
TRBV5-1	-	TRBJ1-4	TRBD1	CASSHDGQGQLKLFF	TGCGCCAGCAGCCACGATGGACAGGGCCAATTGAAACTGTTTTTT
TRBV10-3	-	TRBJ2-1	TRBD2	CAIGGSSYNEQFF	TGTGCCATCGGCGGGAGCTCCTACAATGAGCAGTTCTTC
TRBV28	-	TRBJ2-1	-	CATRKGTSYNEQFF	TGTGCCACCCGTAAGGGGACCTCCTACAATGAGCAGTTCTTC
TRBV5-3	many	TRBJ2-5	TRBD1	CARRPGTGEMAQYF	TGTGCCAGAAGGCCCGGGACAGGGGAAATGGCCCAGTACTTC
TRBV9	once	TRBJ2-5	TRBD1	CASSAGHTGGAVGETQYF	TGTGCCAGCAGCGCGGGACATACAGGGGGCGCAGTGGGAGAGACCCAGTACTTC
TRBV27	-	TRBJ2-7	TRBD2	CASNPAGSSYEQYF	TGTGCCAGCAACCCAGCGGGGAGCTCCTACGAGCAGTACTTC
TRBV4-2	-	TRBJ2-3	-	CASSQDRGDTQYF	TGTGCCAGCAGCCAAGATCGGGGAGATACGCAGTATTTT
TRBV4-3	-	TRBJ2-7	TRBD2	CASSQKREGYEQYF	TGCGCCAGCAGCCAGAAGCGGGAGGGCTACGAGCAGTACTTC
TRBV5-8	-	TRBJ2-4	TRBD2	CASSLREALNIQYF	TGTGCCAGCAGCTTGCGGGAGGCGTTGAACATTCAGTACTTC
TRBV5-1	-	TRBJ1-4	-	CASSFGGPNEKLFF	TGCGCCAGCAGCTTCGGGGGGCCTAATGAAAAACTGTTTTTT
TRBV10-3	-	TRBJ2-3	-	CAISESGSHTDTQYF	TGTGCCATCAGTGAGTCTGGGTCCCACACAGATACGCAGTATTTT
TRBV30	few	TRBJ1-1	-	CAWSAGQGLTEAFF	TGTGCCTGGAGTGCCGGGCAGGGTTTAACTGAAGCTTTCTTT
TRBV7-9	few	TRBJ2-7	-	CASSPSGTYEQYF	TGTGCCAGCAGCCCCTCAGGAACCTACGAGCAGTACTTC
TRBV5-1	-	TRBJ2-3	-	CASTPRGGTDTQYF	TGCGCCAGCACCCCACGAGGGGGCACAGATACGCAGTATTTT
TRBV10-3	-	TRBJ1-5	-	CAIRDSNQPQHF	TGTGCCATCAGGGACAGTAATCAGCCCCAGCATTTT
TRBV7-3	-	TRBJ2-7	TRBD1	CASSPTGSSYEQYF	TGTGCCAGCAGCCCGACAGGGAGCTCCTACGAGCAGTACTTC
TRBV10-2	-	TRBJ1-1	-	CASRYGELNTEAFF	TGCGCCAGCCGATACGGGGAACTGAACACTGAAGCTTTCTTT
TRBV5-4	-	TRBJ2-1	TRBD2	CASSLGLAGGRGEQFF	TGTGCCAGCAGCCTGGGACTAGCGGGAGGGCGGGGTGAGCAGTTCTTC
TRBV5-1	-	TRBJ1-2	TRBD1	CASSLDGTELKSYGYTF	TGCGCCAGCAGCTTGGATGGGACAGAACTAAAATCCTATGGCTACACCTTC
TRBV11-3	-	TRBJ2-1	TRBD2	CASSLDSQRGGNEQFF	TGTGCCAGCAGCTTAGATTCACAGCGGGGTGGGAATGAGCAGTTCTTC
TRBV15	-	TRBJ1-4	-	CATSREGRGEKLFF	TGTGCCACCAGCAGAGAGGGGAGAGGTGAAAAACTGTTTTTT
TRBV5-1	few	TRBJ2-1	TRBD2	CASSLSTSGNTGEQFF	TGCGCCAGCAGCTTGAGTACTAGCGGGAACACTGGGGAGCAGTTCTTC
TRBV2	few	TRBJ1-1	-	CASRYTGNTEAFF	TGTGCCAGCCGTTACACGGGGAACACTGAAGCTTTCTTT
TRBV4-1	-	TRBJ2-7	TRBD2	CASSRRTSGMDEQYF	TGCGCCAGCAGCCGCAGGACTAGCGGAATGGACGAGCAGTACTTC